This T cell receptor beta chain was captured in a study of response to subunit inactivated influenza vaccine. Notes on the study in general: With each seasonal influenza vaccination, the authors suggested, few new T cells are recruited.

TCRdb reanalysed the RT-PCR reads using MiXCR and keeps one entry per CDR3 protein. The table shows approximately 530,000 distinct CDR3 sequences, with approximately 6.9% occurring only once. Germline-derived CDR1 and CDR2 are LGHNA and YSLEER. Trimming cost V 1 base and J 4 bases, with 16 bases left between them. The CDR3 covers 17 residues. In this sample, this clonotype turned up a few times. Its antigen is unidentified. This TCR was recovered from a man between 50 and 75 years old who received an inactivated influenza vaccine. The specimen comprised PBMCs from blood, sampled roughly 24 months after vaccination. The V call is TRBV4-3, the J call TRBJ1-4, with D possibly matching TRBD1 (5 bases). CDR3 loop: CASSQGSSGGGNEKLFF. In nucleotides, the CDR3 is TGCGCCAGCAGCCAAGGGTCATCGGGCGGGGGTAATGAAAAACTGTTTTTT.